The 26 T cell receptor beta chains given below trace back to one sample, sequenced in a study of blood T cell repertoires in COVID-19. Method: immunoSEQ multiplex PCR; TCRdb's copy keeps in-frame clones and lacks some. The sample has roughly 56,000 clones, 85% to 90% seen once; the top ten hold under 45%. The sequenced sample was peripheral blood. All receptors derive from a woman aged 55-69 years with COVID-19, enrolled during active disease.

The CDR3 sequence is CSARGTSGSAEQFF. CDR3 DNA sequence: TGCAGCGCTCGAGGGACTAGCGGGAGCGCTGAGCAGTTCTTC. V is TRBV29-1 and J is TRBJ2-1; 14 bases agree with TRBD2. The CDR3 is 14 residues long. The germline V gene encodes CDR1 SQVTM and CDR2 ANQGSEA. After removal of 7 bases from V and 9 bases from J, the junction contained 8 bases not matched to a gene.

The V gene is TRBV7-2, the J gene TRBJ1-2; tentatively, D is TRBD1 (5 bases). The CDR3 has 13 residues. Germline-derived CDR1 and CDR2 are SGHTA and FQGNSA. V was cut by 5 bases and J by 8 bases, with 15 bases left in between. The CDR3 sequence is CASSTRVNRGYTF. The CDR3 region has the DNA TGTGCCAGCAGCACCAGGGTTAATCGGGGCTACACCTTC.

The chain links TRBV5-6 to TRBJ1-5; 9 nucleotides line up with TRBD1. The CDR3 runs 15 residues. Germline loops: CDR1 SGHDT, CDR2 YYEEEE. V lost 0 bases to trimming and J lost 4 bases; unmatched junction nucleotides: 2. Here the CDR3 DNA reads TGTGCCAGCAGCTTGGAAGGGACAGGGAATCAGCCCCAGCATTTT. This translates into CASSLEGTGNQPQHF.

The genes are TRBV10-3 and TRBJ1-6; 10 nucleotides match TRBD1. The CDR3 contains 14 residues. Germline CDR1 ENHRY, CDR2 SYGVKD. The junction had 7 bases not matched to a gene; V was cut back by 11 bases and J by 6 bases. The CDR3, as DNA: TGTGCCGGGCGGACAGGGGGTGTTAATTCACCCCTCCACTTT. Amino acid sequence: CAGRTGGVNSPLHF.

J is TRBJ2-1 and V is TRBV28, with D uncertain. Trimming removed 4 bases from V and 5 bases from J, with 15 bases in between. Looked up from germline, CDR1 is MDHEN and CDR2 is SYDVKM. The CDR3 length is 15 residues. The CDR3 sequence: CASSYPGAQNNEQFF. DNA of the CDR3: TGTGCCAGCAGTTACCCCGGAGCTCAGAACAATGAGCAGTTCTTC.

CDR3 nucleotides: TGTGCCAGCAGTTCCTTAGCGGGAGGCAGGAAGACCCAGTACTTC. It encodes CASSSLAGGRKTQYF. The gene calls are TRBV27 and TRBJ2-5; 10 nucleotides match TRBD2. After removal of 4 bases from V and 6 bases from J, the junction contained 8 bases not matched to a gene. CDR1 and CDR2 (germline): MNHEY, SMNVEV (reference sequence). The CDR3 has 15 amino acids.

The J gene is TRBJ1-5, the V gene TRBV7-9; 9 positions agree with TRBD1. This CDR3 region has 16 residues. Germline V gives CDR1 SEHNR, CDR2 FQNEAQ (reference sequence). Unmatched junction bases numbered 7, after V lost 5 bases and J lost 2 bases. CDR3 sequence: CASSARGQGGNQPQHF. The CDR3 DNA follows: TGTGCCAGCAGCGCCAGGGGACAGGGAGGCAATCAGCCCCAGCATTTT.

The chain links TRBV7-9 to TRBJ1-4; D is ambiguous. This CDR3 is built from 13 residues. The germline V gene encodes CDR1 SEHNR and CDR2 FQNEAQ (reference sequence). V was shortened by 3 bases and J by 7 bases, with 9 bases between the two germline ends. In DNA form, the CDR3 reads TGTGCCAGCAGCTTCCCTGGAGCTGAAAAACTGTTTTTT. Protein sequence: CASSFPGAEKLFF.

The V and J genes are TRBV7-2 and TRBJ2-3; the D is unclear. The CDR3 has 12 amino acids. Trimming left V 2 bases short and J 5 bases short, with 5 bases between. Germline-derived CDR1 and CDR2 are SGHTA and FQGNSA. The CDR3 here is CASSLLRDTQYF. The CDR3 DNA sequence: TGTGCCAGCAGCTTACTTCGAGATACGCAGTATTTT.

The chain combines TRBV9 with TRBJ1-6; D not certain. The CDR3 has 15 amino acids. CDR1 is SGDLS, CDR2 YYNGEE, per germline. Trimming took 0 bases from V and 8 from J, leaving 12 bases between them. CDR3 DNA: TGTGCCAGCAGCGTAGGCAGGAATAAGGATTCACCCCTCCACTTT. Translation: CASSVGRNKDSPLHF. The full variable domain, with the rest looked up from reference TRBV9 and TRBJ1-6, is DSGVTQTPKHLITATGQRVTLRCSPRSGDLSVYWYQQSLDQGLQFLIQYYNGEERAKGNILERFSAQQFPDLHSELNLSSLELGDSALYFCASSVGRNKDSPLHFGNGTRLTVT.

CDR3 sequence (DNA): TGTGCCAGCAGCTGGGAGGGGAACACTGAAGCTTTCTTT. This encodes CASSWEGNTEAFF. The chain joins TRBV7-9 to TRBJ1-1; no firm D call. CDR3 size: 13 residues. V was trimmed by 4 bases and J by 1 base, leaving 7 bases between them. In germline, CDR1 is SEHNR, CDR2 FQNEAQ (reference sequence).

The chain couples TRBV3-1 (or the pseudogene TRBV3-2) to TRBJ2-1, with D perhaps matching TRBD2 (5 bases). The germline V gene has CDR1 LGHDT and CDR2 YNNKEL (reference sequence). The CDR3 runs to 13 residues. The V end was cut by 1 base, the J end by 10 bases, with 11 bases between. The CDR3 bases are TGTGCCAGCAGCCAAGCCGCGCGCGGGGAGCAGTTCTTC. Translated: CASSQAARGEQFF.

V usage is TRBV25-1 and J usage is TRBJ2-3, with D possibly matching TRBD1 (6 bases). Per germline, CDR1 MGHDK and CDR2 SYGVNS. This CDR3 comprises 16 residues. Trimming took off 5 bases at V and 1 base at J, with 16 bases between the two ends. CDR3 DNA sequence: TGTGCCAGCAGTAGGGAGACAGGTATCGGCACAGATACGCAGTATTTT. Its translation: CASSRETGIGTDTQYF.

The chain joins TRBV7-9 to TRBJ1-2; no reliable D call. Germline CDR1 and CDR2: SEHNR and FQNEAQ (reference sequence). V dropped 6 bases and J dropped 2 bases, with 16 bases sitting between them. The CDR3 covers 15 residues. The CDR3 spells CASRKGASQNYGYTF. The CDR3 nucleotides are TGTGCCAGCAGAAAGGGAGCAAGCCAAAACTATGGCTACACCTTC. The full variable domain, rest sourced from reference TRBV7-9 and TRBJ1-2, is DTGVSQNPRHKITKRGQNVTFRCDPISEHNRLYWYRQTLGQGPEFLTYFQNEAQLEKSRLLSDRFSAERPKGSFSTLEIQRTEQGDSAMYLCASRKGASQNYGYTFGSGTRLTVV.

The rearrangement links TRBV28 to TRBJ2-7; D may be TRBD1 (6 bases). Germline V gene sequence: CDR1 MDHEN, CDR2 SYDVKM. V lost 2 bases and J lost 0, with 17 bases in between. The CDR3 length is 17 residues. The CDR3: CASSLRATGSASYEQYF. For the CDR3, the DNA is TGTGCCAGCAGTTTAAGGGCTACAGGGAGCGCCTCCTACGAGCAGTACTTC.

The J gene is TRBJ2-7, the V gene TRBV6-6; 8 positions match TRBD1. Germline CDR1 is MNHNY and CDR2 is SVGAGI (reference sequence). The CDR3 has 15 residues. With 2 bases clipped from V and 5 bases from J, the junction kept 8 bases outside the gene matches. CDR3 bases: TGTGCCAGCAGTTACCTCCTAGGACAGGGTGACGAGCAGTACTTC. This codes for CASSYLLGQGDEQYF.

This clone was found once. This rearrangement joins TRBV7-6 to TRBJ2-7, with 8 bases fitting TRBD2. The CDR3 has 16 amino acids. V was clipped by 5 bases and J by 5 bases; unmatched bases: 14. Germline V gene sequence: CDR1 SGHVS, CDR2 FNYEAQ. Here the CDR3 reads CASSPLPGRAGNEQYF. CDR3 nucleotides: TGTGCCAGCAGCCCGCTTCCCGGGAGGGCCGGGAACGAGCAGTACTTC.

The chain uses TRBV7-7 and TRBJ2-5; 8 nucleotides align to TRBD2. There are 13 residues in the CDR3. V shed 7 bases and J 5 bases; nucleotides not matched to a gene: 6. The germline gives CDR1 SSHAT, CDR2 FNYEAQ (reference sequence). Here the CDR3 reads CASTTGGGETQYF. The DNA of the CDR3 is TGTGCCAGCACTACGGGAGGGGGGGAGACCCAGTACTTC. Together with reference TRBV7-7 and TRBJ2-5, the CDR3 gives the full variable domain: GAGVSQSPRYKVTKRGQDVTLRCDPISSHATLYWYQQALGQGPEFLTYFNYEAQPDKSGLPSDRFSAERPEGSISTLTIQRTEQRDSAMYRCASTTGGGETQYFGPGTRLLVL.

The rearrangement links TRBV27 to TRBJ2-2; D may be TRBD2 (6 bases). Deletions cut 1 base from V and 0 bases from J, with 9 bases between. The CDR3 runs 16 residues. The germline V gene has CDR1 MNHEY and CDR2 SMNVEV (reference sequence). The CDR3 spells CASSLYGTSNTGELFF. The CDR3, as DNA: TGTGCCAGCAGTTTATATGGGACTTCGAACACCGGGGAGCTGTTTTTT.

The chain has TRBV6-2 or TRBV6-3 and TRBJ2-7; 11 bases align to TRBD2. Trimming removed 6 bases from V and 3 bases from J; junction bases left unmatched: 4. The length of the CDR3 is 14 residues. From germline, CDR1 is MNHEY and CDR2 SVGEGT. The CDR3 region has the DNA TGTGCCAGCAGCCGTCTAGCGGGGGGCTACGAGCAGTACTTC. This translates into CASSRLAGGYEQYF.

The J gene is TRBJ1-5, the V gene TRBV10-2; no definite D call. Germline-derived CDR1 and CDR2 are WSHSY and SAAADI. V lost 6 bases and J lost 2, with 8 bases in between. The CDR3 sequence is 13 residues long. The CDR3 loop reads CASRVAGNQPQHF. Here the CDR3 DNA reads TGCGCCAGCAGGGTGGCAGGCAATCAGCCCCAGCATTTT.

The chain carries TRBV30 and TRBJ1-5; tentative D call: TRBD1 (5 bases). This CDR3 is built from 15 residues. Germline V CDR1 and CDR2: GTSNPN, SVGIG (reference sequence). V lost 2 bases to trimming and J lost 3 bases, with 14 bases between them. CDR3 coding DNA: TGTGCCTGGAGTCGGGCAGGGAGGTACAATCAGCCCCAGCATTTT. Translated, it gives CAWSRAGRYNQPQHF.

CDR3 in DNA: TGTGCCAGCAGTTTGGCAGGGTGGGGGAACACTGAAGCTTTCTTT. Translation: CASSLAGWGNTEAFF. The chain couples TRBV6-5 to TRBJ1-1; possible D gene TRBD1, 5 bases. The germline V gene has CDR1 MNHEY and CDR2 SVGAGI. There are 15 residues in the CDR3. The ends were cut back, 4 bases at V and 1 base at J, with 13 bases in the middle.

The chain is built from TRBV7-9 and TRBJ2-7, with D possibly TRBD2 on 5 matching bases. The CDR3 sequence is 13 residues long. The germline CDR1 and CDR2 sequences are SEHNR and FQNEAQ (reference sequence). V was clipped by 4 bases and J by 4 bases, with 11 bases between them. Written as DNA, the CDR3 is TGTGCCAGCAGCTCCCCCGAGGGATACGAGCAGTACTTC. Its protein product is CASSSPEGYEQYF.

The chain joins TRBV30 to TRBJ2-7; D perhaps matches TRBD1 (5 bases). The V gene lost 0 bases and the J gene lost 2 bases, with 11 bases spanning the gap. The CDR3 has 14 amino acids. Germline assignment: CDR1 GTSNPN and CDR2 SVGIG (reference sequence). CDR3 region: CAWSVKFRAYEQYF. The DNA for the CDR3 is TGTGCCTGGAGTGTAAAGTTCAGGGCCTACGAGCAGTACTTC.

The genes are TRBV7-8 and TRBJ1-2; D not resolved. V was pared by 2 bases and J by 7 bases, with 8 bases between. This CDR3 is 12 amino acids long. Germline CDR1 and CDR2: SGHVS and FQNEAQ. The CDR3 loop reads CASSLTRAGYTF. CDR3 DNA sequence: TGTGCCAGCAGCTTAACTAGGGCTGGCTACACCTTC.